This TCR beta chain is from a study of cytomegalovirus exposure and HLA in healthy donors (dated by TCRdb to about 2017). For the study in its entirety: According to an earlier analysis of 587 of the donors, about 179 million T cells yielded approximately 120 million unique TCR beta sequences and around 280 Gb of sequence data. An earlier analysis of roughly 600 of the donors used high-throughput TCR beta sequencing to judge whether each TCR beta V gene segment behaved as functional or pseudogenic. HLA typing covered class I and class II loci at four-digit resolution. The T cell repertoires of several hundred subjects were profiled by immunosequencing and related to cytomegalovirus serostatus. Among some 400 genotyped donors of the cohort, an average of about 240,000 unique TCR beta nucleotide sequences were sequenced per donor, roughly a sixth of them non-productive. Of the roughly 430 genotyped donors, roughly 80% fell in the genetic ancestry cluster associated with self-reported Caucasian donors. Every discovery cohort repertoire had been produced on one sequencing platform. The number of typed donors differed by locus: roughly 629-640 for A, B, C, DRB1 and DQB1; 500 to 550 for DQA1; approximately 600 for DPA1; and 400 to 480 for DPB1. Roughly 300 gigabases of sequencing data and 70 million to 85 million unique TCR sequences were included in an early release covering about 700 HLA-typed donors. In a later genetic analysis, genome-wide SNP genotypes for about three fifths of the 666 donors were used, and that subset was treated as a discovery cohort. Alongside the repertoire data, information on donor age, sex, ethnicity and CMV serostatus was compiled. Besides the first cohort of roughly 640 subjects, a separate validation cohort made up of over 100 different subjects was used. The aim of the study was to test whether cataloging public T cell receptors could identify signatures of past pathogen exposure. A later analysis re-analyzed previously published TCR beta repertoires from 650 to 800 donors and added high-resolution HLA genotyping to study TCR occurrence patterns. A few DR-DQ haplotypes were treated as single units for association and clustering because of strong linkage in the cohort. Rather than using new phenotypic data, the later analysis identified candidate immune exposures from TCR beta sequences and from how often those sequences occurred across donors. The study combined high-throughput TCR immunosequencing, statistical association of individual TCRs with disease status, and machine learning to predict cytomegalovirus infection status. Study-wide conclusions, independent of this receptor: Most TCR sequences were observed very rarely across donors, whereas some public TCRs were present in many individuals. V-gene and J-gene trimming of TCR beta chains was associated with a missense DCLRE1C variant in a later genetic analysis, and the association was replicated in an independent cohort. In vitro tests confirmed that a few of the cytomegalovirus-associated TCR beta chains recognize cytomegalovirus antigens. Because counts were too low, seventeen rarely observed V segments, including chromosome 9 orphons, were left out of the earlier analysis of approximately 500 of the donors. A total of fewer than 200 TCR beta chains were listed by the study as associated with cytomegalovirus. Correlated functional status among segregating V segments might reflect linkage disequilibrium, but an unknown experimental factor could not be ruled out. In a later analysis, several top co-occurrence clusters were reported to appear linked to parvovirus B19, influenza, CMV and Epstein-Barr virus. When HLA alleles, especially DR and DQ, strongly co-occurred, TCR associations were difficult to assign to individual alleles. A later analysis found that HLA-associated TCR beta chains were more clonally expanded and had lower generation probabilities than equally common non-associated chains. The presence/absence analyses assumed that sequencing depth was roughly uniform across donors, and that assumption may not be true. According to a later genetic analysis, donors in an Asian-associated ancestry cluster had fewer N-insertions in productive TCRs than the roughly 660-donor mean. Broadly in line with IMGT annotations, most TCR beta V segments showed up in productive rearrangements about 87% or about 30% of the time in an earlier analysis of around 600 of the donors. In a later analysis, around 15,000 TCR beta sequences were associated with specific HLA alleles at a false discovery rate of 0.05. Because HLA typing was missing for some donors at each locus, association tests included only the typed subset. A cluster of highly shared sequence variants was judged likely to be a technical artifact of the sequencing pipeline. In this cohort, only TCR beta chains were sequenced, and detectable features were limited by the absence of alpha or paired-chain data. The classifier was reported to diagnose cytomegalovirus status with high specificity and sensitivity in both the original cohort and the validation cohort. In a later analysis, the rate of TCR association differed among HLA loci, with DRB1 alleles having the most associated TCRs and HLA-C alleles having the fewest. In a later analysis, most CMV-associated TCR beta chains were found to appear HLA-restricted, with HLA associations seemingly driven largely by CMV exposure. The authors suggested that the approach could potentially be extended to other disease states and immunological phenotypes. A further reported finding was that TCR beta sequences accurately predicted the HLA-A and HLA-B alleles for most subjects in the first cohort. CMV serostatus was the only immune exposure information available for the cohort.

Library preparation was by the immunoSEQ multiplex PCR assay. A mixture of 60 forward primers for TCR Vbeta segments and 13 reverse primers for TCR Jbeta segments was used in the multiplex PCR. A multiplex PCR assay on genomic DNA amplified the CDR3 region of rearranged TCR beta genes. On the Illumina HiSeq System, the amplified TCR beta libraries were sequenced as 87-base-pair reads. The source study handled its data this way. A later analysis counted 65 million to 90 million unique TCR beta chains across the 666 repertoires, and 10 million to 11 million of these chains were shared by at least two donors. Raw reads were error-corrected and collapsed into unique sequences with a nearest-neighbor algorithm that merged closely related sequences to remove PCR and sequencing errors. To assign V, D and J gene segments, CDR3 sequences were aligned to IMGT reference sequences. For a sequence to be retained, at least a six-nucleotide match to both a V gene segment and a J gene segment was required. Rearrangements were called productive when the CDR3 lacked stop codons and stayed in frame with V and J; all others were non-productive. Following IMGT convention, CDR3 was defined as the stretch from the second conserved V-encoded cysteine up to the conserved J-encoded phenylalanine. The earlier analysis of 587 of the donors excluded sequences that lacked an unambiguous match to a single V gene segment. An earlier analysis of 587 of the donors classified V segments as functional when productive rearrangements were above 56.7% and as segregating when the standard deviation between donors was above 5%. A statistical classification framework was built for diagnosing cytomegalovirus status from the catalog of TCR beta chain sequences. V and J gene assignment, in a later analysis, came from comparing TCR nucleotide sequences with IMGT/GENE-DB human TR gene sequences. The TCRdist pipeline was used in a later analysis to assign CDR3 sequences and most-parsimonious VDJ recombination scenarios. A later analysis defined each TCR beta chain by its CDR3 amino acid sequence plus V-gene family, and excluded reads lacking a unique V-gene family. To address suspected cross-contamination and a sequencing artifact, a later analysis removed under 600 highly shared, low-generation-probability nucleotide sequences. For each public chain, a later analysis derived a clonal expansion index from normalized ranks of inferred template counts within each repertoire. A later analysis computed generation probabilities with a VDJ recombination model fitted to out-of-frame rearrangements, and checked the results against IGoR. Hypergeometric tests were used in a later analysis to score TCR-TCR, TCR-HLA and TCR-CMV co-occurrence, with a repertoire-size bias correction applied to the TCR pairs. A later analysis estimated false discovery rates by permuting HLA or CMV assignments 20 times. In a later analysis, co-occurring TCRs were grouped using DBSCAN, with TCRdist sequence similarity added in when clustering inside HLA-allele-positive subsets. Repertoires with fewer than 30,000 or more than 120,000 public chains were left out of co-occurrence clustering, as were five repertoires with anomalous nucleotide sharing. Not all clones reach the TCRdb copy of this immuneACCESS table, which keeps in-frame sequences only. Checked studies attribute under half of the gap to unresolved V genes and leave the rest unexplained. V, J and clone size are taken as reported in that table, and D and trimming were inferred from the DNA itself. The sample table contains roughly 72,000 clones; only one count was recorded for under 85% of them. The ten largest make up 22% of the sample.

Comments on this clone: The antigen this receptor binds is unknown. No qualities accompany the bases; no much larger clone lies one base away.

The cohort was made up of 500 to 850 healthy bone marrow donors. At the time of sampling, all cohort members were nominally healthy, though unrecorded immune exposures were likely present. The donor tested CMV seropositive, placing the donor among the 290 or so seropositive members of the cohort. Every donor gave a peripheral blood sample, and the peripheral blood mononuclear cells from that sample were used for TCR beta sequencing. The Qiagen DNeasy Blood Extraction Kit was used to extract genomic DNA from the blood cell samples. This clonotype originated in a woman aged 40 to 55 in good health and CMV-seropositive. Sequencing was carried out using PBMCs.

CDR3 protein: CSVKGTSGEPNTGELFF. The DNA is as follows: TGCAGCGTTAAAGGGACTAGCGGGGAACCGAACACCGGGGAGCTGTTTTTT. This chain joins TRBV29-1 to TRBJ2-2; 13 central bases correspond to TRBD2. The germline V gene specifies SQVTM as CDR1 and ANQGSEA as CDR2. V and J are trimmed by 5 bases and 0 bases, and the gene matches miss 6 bases of the junction. Including cysteine and phenylalanine, the CDR3 has 17 amino acids. The only DNA kept is the CDR3, 51 bases in frame from the first base.